This is a list of T cell receptor beta chains from one sample in a study of shared clonotypes between healthy human individuals. The data were produced by immunoSEQ multiplex PCR, yet TCRdb's version contains in-frame clones alone and is incomplete. The sample gives millions of clones, approximately 92% of which show up once; around 0.14% is in the top ten. Sample: naive CD4+ T cells sorted from blood. These receptors came from a young man in good health. The CDR3 runs from the conserved cysteine through the conserved F or W.

V: TRBV5-1
J: TRBJ1-2
CDR3: CASSLEAEFYGYTF

V: TRBV6-4
J: TRBJ2-3
CDR3: CASSVTGGMDTQYF

V: TRBV10-2
J: TRBJ2-7
CDR3: CASSELGGPSYEQYF

V: TRBV25-1
J: TRBJ1-4
CDR3: CASSGTPQRGAWEKLFF

V: TRBV10-2
J: TRBJ1-5
CDR3: CASSESDGGPQHF

V: TRBV5-1
J: TRBJ2-3
CDR3: CASSLLGQNTDTQYF

V: TRBV11-2
J: TRBJ1-2
CDR3: CASSLVEYGYTF

V: TRBV6-5
J: TRBJ1-3
CDR3: CASRSGGNTIYF

V: TRBV19
J: TRBJ1-4
CDR3: CASRQTGVNEKLFF

V: TRBV11-2
J: TRBJ2-7
CDR3: CASSPQQGQSYEQYF

V: TRBV7-9
J: TRBJ1-2
CDR3: CASTFPDMGDMHYGYTF

V: TRBV6-6
J: TRBJ1-1
CDR3: CASSIFEANTEAFF

V: TRBV6-1
J: TRBJ2-3
CDR3: CASKGGLITDTQYF

V: TRBV25-1
J: TRBJ2-3
CDR3: CASSPPRTSTDTQYF

V: TRBV11-3
J: TRBJ1-2
CDR3: CASTAPPHRLSIGYTF

V: TRBV7-2
J: TRBJ2-7
CDR3: CASSLGLAGLPYF

V: TRBV19
J: TRBJ2-2
CDR3: CASRKPGQNTGELFF

V: TRBV18
J: TRBJ2-7
CDR3: CASSPWVSGSYEQYF

V: TRBV5-1
J: TRBJ2-3
CDR3: CASSLEGASASTDTQYF

V: TRBV9
J: TRBJ2-1
CDR3: CASSVEGKGFQATYNEQFF

V: TRBV11-3
J: TRBJ2-1
CDR3: CASSLSSLGEQFF

V: TRBV25-1
J: TRBJ1-1
CDR3: CASSELRNTEAFF

V: TRBV18
J: TRBJ1-3
CDR3: CASSPRTADGSGNTIYF

V: TRBV6-6
J: TRBJ1-2
CDR3: CASSFQGVGYTF

V: TRBV4-2
J: TRBJ1-5
CDR3: CASSQGSGGGNQPQHF

V: TRBV6-5
J: TRBJ1-6
CDR3: CASGRSSYNSPLHF

V: TRBV4-2
J: TRBJ1-4
CDR3: CASSQVGVGQGNEKLFF

V: TRBV6-6
J: TRBJ1-1
CDR3: CASSRQGSLNTEAFF

V: TRBV28
J: TRBJ2-5
CDR3: CASRELAGVRQETQYF

V: TRBV18
J: TRBJ2-1
CDR3: CASSPPDRDRNKQFF

V: TRBV7-2
J: TRBJ2-2
CDR3: CASSTQVTGELFF

V: TRBV6-7
J: TRBJ2-7
CDR3: CASSYSIGQGIYEQYF

V: TRBV19
J: TRBJ2-5
CDR3: CASSPGFRGETQYF

V: TRBV19
J: TRBJ1-6
CDR3: CATRGQLLGQPPNSPLHF

V: TRBV30
J: TRBJ2-5
CDR3: CACFRAETQYF

V: TRBV21-1
J: TRBJ2-5
CDR3: CASSSPGTRSAQYF

V: TRBV25-1
J: TRBJ2-3
CDR3: CASSEYPRGPDTQYF

V: TRBV7-2
J: TRBJ2-7
CDR3: CASSFKGRSEQYF

V: TRBV4-1
J: TRBJ1-4
CDR3: CASSQEGGVRGEKLFF

V: TRBV5-1
J: TRBJ1-1
CDR3: CASSFLQGVTEAFF

V: TRBV4-3
J: TRBJ2-1
CDR3: CASSTRKFRDYYNEQFF

V: TRBV19
J: TRBJ2-1
CDR3: CASIIGGTGGEQFF

V: TRBV5-1
J: TRBJ2-7
CDR3: CASSLGTSGRAAYEQYF

V: TRBV29-1
J: TRBJ1-2
CDR3: CSVIPGGSNGYTF

V: TRBV7-9
J: TRBJ1-1
CDR3: CASSPFADRMIGVAFF

V: TRBV19
J: TRBJ1-1
CDR3: CASSLTGRTEAFF

V: TRBV7-9
J: TRBJ1-5
CDR3: CASSLDGLSNQPQHF

V: TRBV30
J: TRBJ1-6
CDR3: CACSGLLNSPLHF

V: TRBV6-1
J: TRBJ1-2
CDR3: CASRYVDSYGYTF

V: TRBV4-1
J: TRBJ1-2
CDR3: CASSLRPGTGGANYGYTF

V: TRBV5-5
J: TRBJ1-2
CDR3: CASSLVAGGYTF

V: TRBV27
J: TRBJ2-7
CDR3: CASRKLPGQGAGEQYF

V: TRBV6-1
J: TRBJ1-2
CDR3: CASSERWGYGYTF

V: TRBV30
J: TRBJ2-3
CDR3: CAWGGLTQYF